The source of this T cell receptor beta chain is a study of beta chain features in type 1 diabetes. V was trimmed by 6 bases and J by 0 bases, leaving 12 bases between them. The germline gives CDR1 MNHEY, CDR2 SVGAGI. This CDR3 has 15 residues. The entirety of the isolated RNA underwent reverse transcription, so expressed TCRB transcripts were sequenced. Libraries were prepared by immunoSEQ multiplex PCR; TCRdb keeps only in-frame clonotypes and omits some of them. The table includes over 150,000 clones, 10% detected once. Study observations and caveats: Shortening that was moderate but significant affected the TCRB CDR3s of Type 1 diabetes patients in all four CD4+ subsets. Sequencing from cDNA could over-represent high-TCR-expressing cells. Within patients, naive, central memory and Treg TCRB repertoires seemed more similar than within healthy donors.

As for this clone: Its specificity is not known.

Specimen: central memory CD4+ T cells from blood. This TCR was recovered from a man aged 25 to 45 with type 1 diabetes. The chain recombines TRBV6-5 with TRBJ1-3; D not certain. The CDR3 DNA reads TGTGCCAGCAGAGACGACGGGAACTCTGGAAACACCATATATTTT. Translating gives CASRDDGNSGNTIYF.